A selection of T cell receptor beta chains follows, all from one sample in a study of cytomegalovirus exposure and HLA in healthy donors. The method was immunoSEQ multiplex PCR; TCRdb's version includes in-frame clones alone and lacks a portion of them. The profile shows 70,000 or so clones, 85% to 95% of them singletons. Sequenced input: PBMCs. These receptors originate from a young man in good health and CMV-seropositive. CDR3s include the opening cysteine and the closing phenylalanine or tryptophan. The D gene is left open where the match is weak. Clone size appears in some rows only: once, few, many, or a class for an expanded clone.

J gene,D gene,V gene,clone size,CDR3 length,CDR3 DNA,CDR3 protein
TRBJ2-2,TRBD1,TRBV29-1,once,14,TGCAGCGTTGAACCCAGGACAGGGATCGGGGAGCTGTTTTTT,CSVEPRTGIGELFF
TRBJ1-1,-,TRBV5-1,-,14,TGCGCCAGCAGCTTGGTACCGGGGAGCACTGAAGCTTTCTTT,CASSLVPGSTEAFF
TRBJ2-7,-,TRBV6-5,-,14,TGTGCCAGCAACCCCTGGAGGGGTCGGTACGAGCAGTACTTC,CASNPWRGRYEQYF
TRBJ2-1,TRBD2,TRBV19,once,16,TGTGCCAGTAGTTGGACTAGCGGGAGCTCCTACAATGAGCAGTTCTTC,CASSWTSGSSYNEQFF
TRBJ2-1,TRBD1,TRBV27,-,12,TGTGCCAGCCGGGCAGGGGGTTTGGAGCAGTTCTTC,CASRAGGLEQFF
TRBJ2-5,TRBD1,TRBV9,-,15,TGTGCCAGCAGCGTAGGGACAGGGGGCTCTGAGACCCAGTACTTC,CASSVGTGGSETQYF
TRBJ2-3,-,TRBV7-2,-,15,TGTGCCAGCAGCCGTACAGGGTATGGCACAGATACGCAGTATTTT,CASSRTGYGTDTQYF
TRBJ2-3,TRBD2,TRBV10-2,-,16,TGCGCCAGCAGTGAGCGAATAGCGGGGCTCACAGATACGCAGTATTTT,CASSERIAGLTDTQYF
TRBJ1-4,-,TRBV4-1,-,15,TGCGCCAGCAGCCCTCTCGCAGGGTTAGGTGAAAAACTGTTTTTT,CASSPLAGLGEKLFF
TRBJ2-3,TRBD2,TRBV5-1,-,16,TGCGCCAGCAGCTGGGGACTAGCGAGAGGGACAGATACGCAGTATTTT,CASSWGLARGTDTQYF
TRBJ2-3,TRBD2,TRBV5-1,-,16,TGCGCCAGCAGCGAAGGACTAGCGGGAGGTACAGATACGCAGTATTTT,CASSEGLAGGTDTQYF
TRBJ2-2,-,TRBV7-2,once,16,TGTGCCAGCAGCTTAGGCCCGGGACTGACCACCGGGGAGCTGTTTTTT,CASSLGPGLTTGELFF
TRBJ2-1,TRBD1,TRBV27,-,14,TGTGCCAGCCATCGACAGGGGATTAAGAATGAGCAGTTCTTC,CASHRQGIKNEQFF
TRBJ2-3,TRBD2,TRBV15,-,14,TGTGCCACCACGGCCACTAGCGGCACAGATACGCAGTATTTT,CATTATSGTDTQYF